These 8 T cell receptor beta chains came from one sample sequenced in a study of OX40 agonist ivuxolimab in advanced cancers. Data came from immunoSEQ multiplex PCR; TCRdb stores just in-frame clones and leaves some out. The table shows under 100,000 clones, with approximately 89% occurring only once. The input for sequencing was CD4+ or CD8+ T cells sorted from blood, taken in a trial of the OX40 agonist ivuxolimab. These receptors were obtained from an adult with an advanced solid tumor such as melanoma, head and neck, liver or kidney cancer.

About this clone itself: Since no conserved phenylalanine or tryptophan closes the CDR3, a read error is the likely cause. The chain recombines TRBV18 with TRBJ1-1; 7 positions match TRBD1. The CDR3 is 15 amino acids. Germline lookup yields CDR1 KGHSH and CDR2 LQKENI. CDR3: CASSPQGLGNTEAFL. In DNA form, the CDR3 reads TGTGCCAGCTCTCCACAGGGGCTGGGGAACACTGAAGCTTTCCTT.

V gene TRBV30 combines with J gene TRBJ1-6; TRBD1 aligns across 7 bases. Germline CDR1 is GTSNPN and CDR2 is SVGIG (reference sequence). The CDR3 length is 13 residues. V was pared by 4 bases and J by 5 bases, with 2 bases of the junction left unmatched. Written as DNA, the CDR3 is TGTGCCTGGACAGGGGGAGATAATTCACCCCTCCACTTT. Protein: CAWTGGDNSPLHF.

CDR3 nucleotides: TGTGCCAGCAGCGCTCGGGGGCAGCTTTCCCAAAACATTCAGTACTTC. It translates to CASSARGQLSQNIQYF. The V and J genes are TRBV5-4 and TRBJ2-4, with D perhaps given as TRBD1 or TRBD2 (6 bases each). V shed 4 bases and J shed 5 bases, with 19 bases lying between them. The CDR3 contains 16 residues. CDR1 and CDR2 from the germline V gene are SGHNT and YYREEE (reference sequence).

This clone was seen only once. Compared with germline, one end of the junction differs, possibly owing to a read error. V and J are TRBV6-1 and TRBJ1-1; 8 bases are shared with TRBD1. The CDR3 runs 13 residues. CDR1 is MNHNS, CDR2 SASEGT, per germline. DNA for the CDR3: TGTGCCAGCAGTGAACGAGAAACAGGGGGGCCCCTCTTT. Protein: CASSERETGGPLF.

The chain recombines TRBV5-6 with TRBJ1-1, with D unclear. CDR1 is SGHDT, CDR2 YYEEEE, per germline. V was shortened by 0 bases and J by 0 bases, with 6 bases between the two germline ends. There are 14 residues in the CDR3. For the CDR3, the DNA is TGTGCCAGCAGCTTGGGCAGTATGAACACTGAAGCTTTCTTT. Translated, it gives CASSLGSMNTEAFF.

V gene TRBV5-1 combines with J gene TRBJ2-7, with a weak D call TRBD1 (5 bases). The V gene lost 1 base and the J gene lost 5 bases, with 13 bases spanning the gap. This CDR3 has 14 residues. Germline CDR1 and CDR2: SGHRS and YFSETQ. CDR3 loop: CASSLIHGADEQYF. In nucleotides, the CDR3 is TGCGCCAGCAGCTTGATTCATGGGGCTGACGAGCAGTACTTC.

V usage is TRBV5-1 and J usage is TRBJ2-2; 13 bases fit TRBD2. With V trimmed by 3 bases and J by 8 bases, 4 bases remained unmatched. The CDR3 extends over 15 amino acids. From germline, CDR1 is SGHRS and CDR2 YFSETQ. CDR3 nucleotide sequence: TGCGCCAGCAGCTCGACTAGCGGGAGGTATGGGGAGCTGTTTTTT. Translation: CASSSTSGRYGELFF.

The chain carries TRBV19 and TRBJ1-5, with 9 bases matching TRBD1. The germline gives CDR1 LNHDA, CDR2 SQIVND (reference sequence). After removal of 9 bases from V and 4 bases from J, the junction contained 4 bases not matched to a gene. The CDR3 spans 13 residues. CDR3 nucleotide sequence: TGTGCCAGCGGGACAGGGATGAATCAGCCCCAGCATTTT. Its protein product is CASGTGMNQPQHF. Full variable domain (rest looked up from reference TRBV19 and TRBJ1-5): DGGITQSPKYLFRKEGQNVTLSCEQNLNHDAMYWYRQDPGQGLRLIYYSQIVNDFQKGDIAEGYSVSREKKESFPLTVTSAQKNPTAFYLCASGTGMNQPQHFGDGTRLSIL.